This paragraph reports one T cell receptor (beta chain). Its antigen remains unknown. There are 16 residues in the CDR3. Germline V gene data show CDR1 as MNHNY and CDR2 as SVGAGI (reference sequence). J gave up 7 bases and V 0 bases, and 8 bases lay outside the gene matches. The entry originates in a study of cytomegalovirus exposure and HLA in healthy donors. The study's findings and limits: According to a later analysis, TCR clusters from the first cohort tended to co-occur in the 120 or so validation repertoires. There were 150 to 200 TCR beta chains listed as cytomegalovirus-associated.

Measured with immunoSEQ multiplex PCR; TCRdb has only the in-frame clones, and not every one. The sample includes approximately 59,000 clones, around 92% of them seen just once. V gene TRBV6-6 combines with J gene TRBJ2-3; 9 bases align to TRBD2. The sequencing sample was made of PBMCs. This clonotype was obtained from a man between 18 and 35 years old in good health and CMV-seropositive. The CDR3 DNA is TGTGCCAGCAGTTACTCGCCAAGCGGGAGGATGAATACGCAGTATTTT. Translated, it gives CASSYSPSGRMNTQYF.